What follows are 20 T cell receptor beta chains derived from one specimen sequenced in a study of technical replicates of blood from several donors. The protocol was immunoSEQ multiplex PCR, while the TCRdb copy is restricted to in-frame clones and leaves out a portion. The sample has around 76,000 clones, approximately 92% seen once. Sequencing was done on a sample of T cells isolated from PBMCs. The receptors shown here come from a human donor in good health.

This chain uses TRBV6-5 with TRBJ2-1; no reliable D call. V was trimmed by 0 bases and J by 8 bases, leaving 11 bases between them. Germline V gives CDR1 MNHEY, CDR2 SVGAGI. CDR3 length: 14 amino acids. CDR3 region: CASSYSGDSDEQFF. The CDR3 nucleotides read TGTGCCAGCAGTTACTCCGGAGACTCGGATGAGCAGTTCTTC.

The V call is TRBV19, the J call TRBJ1-1; no reliable D call. The germline gives CDR1 LNHDA, CDR2 SQIVND (reference sequence). This CDR3 has 14 residues. Trimming shortened V by 7 bases and J by 3 bases, and 15 bases separated the two germline ends. The CDR3 reads CASKAGRKDTEAFF. In DNA, the CDR3 is TGTGCCAGTAAGGCAGGTCGGAAGGACACTGAAGCTTTCTTT. The whole variable domain, remainder taken from reference TRBV19 and TRBJ1-1, is DGGITQSPKYLFRKEGQNVTLSCEQNLNHDAMYWYRQDPGQGLRLIYYSQIVNDFQKGDIAEGYSVSREKKESFPLTVTSAQKNPTAFYLCASKAGRKDTEAFFGQGTRLTVV.

J is TRBJ1-4 and V is TRBV18; 9 bases map to TRBD1. The CDR3 length is 15 residues. V trimming: 4 bases; J trimming: 0 bases; junction bases outside the gene matches: 0. Germline CDR1 and CDR2: KGHSH and LQKENI. CDR3: CASSRTGATNEKLFF. The CDR3 DNA reads as TGTGCCAGCTCACGGACAGGGGCAACTAATGAAAAACTGTTTTTT.

V is TRBV29-1 and J is TRBJ2-3, with TRBD2 identical over 11 bases. There are 14 residues in the CDR3. CDR1 is SQVTM and CDR2 is ANQGSEA in the germline V gene. The trim removed 4 bases at V and 2 bases at J, leaving 2 bases unmatched. The CDR3: CSVGLAGFTDTQYF. The DNA for the CDR3 is TGCAGCGTTGGACTAGCGGGGTTCACAGATACGCAGTATTTT.

V gene TRBV5-4 combines with J gene TRBJ1-2; no firm D call. This CDR3 comprises 12 residues. V was trimmed by 8 bases and J by 6 bases, leaving 14 bases between them. Germline V gives CDR1 SGHNT, CDR2 YYREEE (reference sequence). CDR3 DNA: TGTGCCAGTTACCGCAGCGGGGATGGCTACACCTTC. Its translation: CASYRSGDGYTF.

This chain uses TRBV4-1 with TRBJ2-3, with D uncertain. Germline CDR1 and CDR2: MGHRA and YSYEKL. The V gene lost 1 base and the J gene lost 6 bases, with 17 bases spanning the gap. This CDR3 has 16 amino acids. The CDR3 protein is CASSQGFNIQRDTQYF. CDR3 coding DNA: TGCGCCAGCAGCCAAGGATTTAATATCCAACGGGATACGCAGTATTTT.

This chain connects TRBV25-1 to TRBJ2-7, with 12 nucleotides matching TRBD2. The germline V gene has CDR1 MGHDK and CDR2 SYGVNS. The CDR3 is 13 amino acids. J was trimmed by 6 bases and V by 6 bases; bases with no gene match: 3. The CDR3 bases are TGTGCCAGCAGAAGACTAGCGGGAGTCGAGCAGTACTTC. Translated, it gives CASRRLAGVEQYF.

This clone was recorded once. V and J are TRBV10-2 and TRBJ2-7; D may be TRBD1 (5 bases). V was pared by 8 bases and J by 12 bases, with 20 bases between. The germline V gene encodes CDR1 WSHSY and CDR2 SAAADI. The CDR3 has 12 residues. DNA of the CDR3: TGCGCCAGCTCTCAGGGCTTAGCAGTAAGGTACTTC. Its protein is CASSQGLAVRYF.

This chain joins TRBV19 and TRBJ2-2; perhaps TRBD2 as D (6 bases). Trimming cost V 3 bases and J 6 bases, with 8 bases left between them. The CDR3 has 13 residues. Germline values: CDR1 LNHDA, CDR2 SQIVND (reference sequence). The CDR3 region has the DNA TGTGCCAGTAGTATTGGAGGGTCCGGGGAGCTGTTTTTT. It codes for CASSIGGSGELFF.

The chain couples TRBV11-3 to TRBJ1-1; tentatively, D is TRBD1 (5 bases). Deletions cut 4 bases from V and 1 base from J, with 13 bases between. Germline-derived CDR1 and CDR2 are SGHNT and YENEEA. CDR3 length equals 15 residues. The CDR3 DNA reads as TGTGCCAGCAGCTACTCCGGGACTTGGAACACTGAAGCTTTCTTT. It specifies CASSYSGTWNTEAFF.

This chain links TRBV28 with TRBJ1-2; D is unresolved. The V end lost 4 bases, the J end lost 3 bases, and 15 bases lay between the germline ends. Germline V CDR1 and CDR2: MDHEN, SYDVKM. The CDR3 extends over 15 amino acids. As DNA, the CDR3 is TGTGCCAGCAGTTCCCGGGAACAGAGATACTATGGCTACACCTTC. Residues: CASSSREQRYYGYTF.

The chain carries TRBV29-1 and TRBJ1-3; no clear D gene. Germline assignment: CDR1 SQVTM and CDR2 ANQGSEA. The CDR3 is made up of 14 amino acids. The V end was cut by 4 bases, the J end by 0 bases, with 10 bases between. DNA for the CDR3: TGCAGCGTTGTAGAGTCAGGCTCTGGAAACACCATATATTTT. Protein: CSVVESGSGNTIYF.

This sequence joins TRBV14 and TRBJ2-5; possibly TRBD1 for D (5 bases). Germline V lookup: CDR1 SGHDN, CDR2 FVKESK. V dropped 0 bases and J dropped 7 bases, with 15 bases sitting between them. This CDR3 contains 15 residues. CDR3 loop: CASSQEDTLLLTQYF. In DNA form, the CDR3 reads TGTGCCAGCAGCCAAGAGGACACCCTTTTGTTGACCCAGTACTTC.

The CDR3 DNA reads as TGCGCCAGCAGCGCCCTGGGGGGGGGCTTTCGCACCGGGGAGCTGTTTTTT. Its protein product is CASSALGGGFRTGELFF. The chain couples TRBV5-1 to TRBJ2-2; D may be TRBD2 (7 bases). This CDR3 has 17 residues. Germline assignment: CDR1 SGHRS and CDR2 YFSETQ. V was pared by 4 bases and J by 4 bases, with 20 bases between.

The chain couples TRBV27 to TRBJ2-2; 10 bases agree with TRBD2. This CDR3 region has 18 residues. Unmatched junction bases numbered 12, after V lost 7 bases and J lost 1 base. The germline gives CDR1 MNHEY, CDR2 SMNVEV (reference sequence). DNA of the CDR3: TGTGCCAGCACATGGACTAGCGGAGCTTTTTTGAACACCGGGGAGCTGTTTTTT. It codes for CASTWTSGAFLNTGELFF.

The chain joins TRBV13 to TRBJ2-7; no reliable D call. Trimming cost V 5 bases and J 2 bases, with 7 bases left between them. The CDR3 loop spans 12 amino acids. Germline V gives CDR1 PRHDT, CDR2 FYEKMQ (reference sequence). The CDR3 here is CASSPQAYEQYF. The DNA of the CDR3 is TGTGCCAGCAGCCCCCAGGCCTACGAGCAGTACTTC.

The chain employs TRBV9 and TRBJ1-2, with a weak D call TRBD1 (5 bases). Germline values: CDR1 SGDLS, CDR2 YYNGEE. The CDR3 has 14 residues. Trimming stripped 0 bases from V and 5 bases from J, with 11 bases between. DNA for the CDR3: TGTGCCAGCAGCGTAGAGGCAGGGCCATATGGCTACACCTTC. This gives the protein CASSVEAGPYGYTF.

The chain uses TRBV9 and TRBJ1-1, with D possibly being TRBD1 (5 bases). V dropped 0 bases and J dropped 0 bases, with 9 bases sitting between them. Germline-derived CDR1 and CDR2 are SGDLS and YYNGEE. CDR3 length: 15 residues. The CDR3 DNA follows: TGTGCCAGCAGCGTAGCCGCAGGGATGAACACTGAAGCTTTCTTT. It specifies CASSVAAGMNTEAFF. Looking up the rest from reference TRBV9 and TRBJ1-1 gives the full variable domain: DSGVTQTPKHLITATGQRVTLRCSPRSGDLSVYWYQQSLDQGLQFLIQYYNGEERAKGNILERFSAQQFPDLHSELNLSSLELGDSALYFCASSVAAGMNTEAFFGQGTRLTVV.

The chain carries TRBV30 and TRBJ1-2; D remains ambiguous. This CDR3 is 13 amino acids long. The germline V and J ends were trimmed by 4 bases and 5 bases, with 14 bases remaining between them. Germline assignment: CDR1 GTSNPN and CDR2 SVGIG (reference sequence). As DNA, the CDR3 is TGTGCCTGGAATAAAAAGACTGAATATGGCTACACCTTC. Its translation is CAWNKKTEYGYTF.

V usage is TRBV10-3 and J usage is TRBJ2-3, with 8 bases identical to TRBD1. CDR1 and CDR2 from the germline V gene are ENHRY and SYGVKD. V dropped 4 bases and J dropped 3; count of bases not matched to a gene: 18. There are 19 residues in the CDR3. The CDR3 sequence is CAISGGQEGPESFTDTQYF. The CDR3, as DNA: TGTGCCATCAGTGGGGGACAGGAAGGACCCGAAAGTTTTACAGATACGCAGTATTTT.